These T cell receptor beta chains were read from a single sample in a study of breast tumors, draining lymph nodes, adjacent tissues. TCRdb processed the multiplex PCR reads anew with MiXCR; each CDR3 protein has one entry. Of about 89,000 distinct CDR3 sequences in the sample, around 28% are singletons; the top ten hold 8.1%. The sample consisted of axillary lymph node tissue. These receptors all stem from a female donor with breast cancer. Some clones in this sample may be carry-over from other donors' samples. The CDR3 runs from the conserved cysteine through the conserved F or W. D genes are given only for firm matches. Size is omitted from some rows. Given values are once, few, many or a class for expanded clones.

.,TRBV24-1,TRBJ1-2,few,CATSGDNYGYTF,TGTGCCACCAGTGGAGACAACTATGGCTACACCTTC
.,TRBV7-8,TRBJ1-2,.,CASSLGWGGAETRHYGYTF,TGTGCCAGCAGCTTAGGGTGGGGGGGGGCGGAAACTCGCCACTATGGCTACACCTTC
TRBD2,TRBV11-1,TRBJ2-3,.,CASSFSGDTGTQYF,TGTGCCAGCAGCTTTAGCGGGGACACAGGCACGCAGTATTTT
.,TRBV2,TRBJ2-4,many,CASNGGITKNIQYF,TGTGCCAGCAACGGAGGGATCACCAAAAACATTCAGTACTTC
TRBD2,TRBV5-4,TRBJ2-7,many,CASSLAGGGGLYEQYF,TGTGCCAGCAGCTTGGCCGGTGGGGGAGGGTTATACGAGCAGTACTTC
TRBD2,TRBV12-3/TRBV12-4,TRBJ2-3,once,CASSFGTSGRSDTQYF,TGTGCCAGCAGCTTCGGGACTAGCGGGAGGTCGGATACGCAGTATTTT
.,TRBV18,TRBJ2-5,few,CANSPEIQRQTQYF,TGTGCCAACTCACCAGAGATCCAGAGACAGACCCAGTACTTC
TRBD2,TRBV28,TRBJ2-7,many,CASSLGDWTGGFYEQYF,TGTGCCAGCAGTTTGGGGGATTGGACGGGAGGGTTCTACGAGCAGTACTTC
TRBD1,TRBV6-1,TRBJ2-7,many,CASRQGVNLYEQYF,TGTGCCAGCAGGCAGGGGGTCAATCTCTACGAGCAGTACTTC
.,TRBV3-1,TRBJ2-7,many,CASSPRGAGAYEQYF,TGTGCCAGCAGCCCCAGGGGCGCCGGGGCCTACGAGCAGTACTTC
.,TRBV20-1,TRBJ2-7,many,CSALGARGIYEQYF,TGCAGTGCTCTGGGGGCCAGGGGAATCTACGAGCAGTACTTC
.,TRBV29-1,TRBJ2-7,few,CSVDMGGSYEQYF,TGCAGCGTTGATATGGGCGGCAGCTACGAGCAGTACTTC
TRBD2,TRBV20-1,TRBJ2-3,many,CSARVTSGRTTDTQYF,TGCAGTGCTAGAGTGACTAGCGGGAGAACCACAGATACGCAGTATTTT
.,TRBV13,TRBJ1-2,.,CASSLEGAGLANYGYTF,TGTGCCAGCAGCTTAGAGGGAGCAGGGTTAGCTAACTATGGCTACACCTTC
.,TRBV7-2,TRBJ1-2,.,CASSPAVYGYTF,TGTGCCAGCAGCCCAGCGGTCTATGGCTACACCTTC
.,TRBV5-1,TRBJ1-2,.,CASSPMFAGFLSDGYTF,TGCGCCAGCAGCCCCATGTTCGCAGGCTTCTTGTCCGATGGCTACACCTTC
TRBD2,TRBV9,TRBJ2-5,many,CASSTYPGGQETQYF,TGTGCCAGCAGCACCTACCCGGGGGGCCAAGAGACCCAGTACTTC
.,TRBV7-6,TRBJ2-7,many,CASSLGGTSYEQYF,TGTGCCAGCAGCTTAGGGGGGACATCCTACGAGCAGTACTTC
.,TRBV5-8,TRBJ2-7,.,CASSRGASEQCF,TGTGCCAGCAGCCGGGGAGCCTCCGAGCAGTGCTTC
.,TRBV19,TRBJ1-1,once,CASSIKLDTEAFF,TGTGCCAGTAGTATAAAGTTGGACACTGAAGCTTTCTTT
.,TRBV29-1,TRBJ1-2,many,CTLRGADGYTF,TGCACCCTAAGGGGGGCAGACGGCTACACCTTC
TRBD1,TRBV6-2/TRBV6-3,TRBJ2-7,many,CASRKTGAYEQYF,TGTGCCAGCAGGAAAACAGGGGCGTACGAGCAGTACTTC
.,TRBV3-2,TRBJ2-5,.,CASQTSVKTQYF,TGTGCCAGCCAAACTAGCGTCAAGACCCAGTACTTC